This section outlines one T cell receptor beta chain sequence together with its context. The CDR3 consists of 14 residues. CDR1 is SGHRS, CDR2 YFSETQ, per germline. J was trimmed by 7 bases and V by 0 bases; bases with no gene match: 4. The sample belongs to a study of blood T cell repertoires in COVID-19. Study-level information: Sample material is recorded as cDNA or gDNA derived from T cells, B-cell-depleted T cells, or PBMCs.

Original processing notes: Cell counts per sample came from amplifying reference gene primers. Produced via immunoSEQ multiplex PCR; TCRdb's table is partial and in-frame only. That table is the source of V, J and clone size, and D and trimming were worked out from the DNA. The sample lists 240,000 or so clones; around 79% were seen once. This TCR was sampled from a woman aged 80 or over with acute or convalescent COVID-19. The sample taken for sequencing was peripheral blood. V usage is TRBV5-1 and J usage is TRBJ2-1; 7 bases fit TRBD1. The CDR3 bases are TGCGCCAGCAGCTTGGAAGGGGGCCGGAATGAGCAGTTCTTC. This sequence encodes CASSLEGGRNEQFF.